A single sample is the source of the 32 T cell receptor beta chains below, sequenced in a study of blood T cell repertoires in COVID-19 (TCRdb year 2020). The method behind the library was the immunoSEQ multiplex PCR assay. The clones in this table, taken by TCRdb from immuneACCESS, are in-frame only. Not every clone is retained; where verified, under half of the shortfall comes from an unresolved V gene, and the cause of the rest is unknown. This sample is represented by roughly 300,000 clones; roughly 87% of them were singletons. Clones ranked in the top ten supply roughly 1% of the sample. Sequencing was carried out using PBMCs or T cells enriched from blood (not recorded which). These receptors were taken from a woman in her thirties who had recovered from COVID-19.

J is TRBJ1-6 and V is TRBV30; D is ambiguous. Germline V gene data show CDR1 as GTSNPN and CDR2 as SVGIG (reference sequence). The CDR3 extends over 17 amino acids. V was trimmed by 3 bases and J by 0 bases, leaving 15 bases between them. CDR3 residues: CAWSPMVRSSYNSPLHF. DNA of the CDR3: TGTGCCTGGAGCCCCATGGTCCGGAGCTCCTATAATTCACCCCTCCACTTT. The whole variable domain, filled in from reference TRBV30 and TRBJ1-6, reads SQTIHQWPATLVQPVGSPLSLECTVEGTSNPNLYWYRQAAGRGLQLLFYSVGIGQISSEVPQNLSASRPQDRQFILSSKKLLLSDSGFYLCAWSPMVRSSYNSPLHFGNGTRLTVT.

This chain connects TRBV5-5 to TRBJ1-5; 7 bases map to TRBD1. V trimming: 3 bases; J trimming: 4 bases; junction bases outside the gene matches: 13. Looked up from germline, CDR1 is SGHKS and CDR2 is YYEKEE (reference sequence). The CDR3 is 17 residues long. The CDR3 region is CASSSPGTAGRNQPQHF. The CDR3 coding sequence is TGTGCCAGCAGCTCCCCCGGGACAGCTGGAAGGAATCAGCCCCAGCATTTT.

The chain employs TRBV7-9 and TRBJ1-1, with a possible D match to TRBD1 (6 bases). This CDR3 has 15 residues. The V and J ends lost 5 bases and 1 base respectively, with 14 bases between them. CDR1 and CDR2 from the germline V gene are SEHNR and FQNEAQ (reference sequence). CDR3 nucleotide sequence: TGTGCCAGCAGCCCCCTGGGGGCCCGGAACACTGAAGCTTTCTTT. It codes for CASSPLGARNTEAFF.

The chain joins TRBV11-2 to TRBJ2-3, with 10 bases fitting TRBD2. The CDR3 is 19 residues long. V trimming: 0 bases; J trimming: 4 bases; junction bases outside the gene matches: 13. Germline assignment: CDR1 SGHAT and CDR2 FQNNGV. In DNA, the CDR3 is TGTGCCAGCAGCTTAGACGGAGCTAGCGGGGGCCCAAGTTCAGATACGCAGTATTTT. It translates to CASSLDGASGGPSSDTQYF.

The rearrangement links TRBV6-2 or TRBV6-3 to TRBJ1-5; possible D gene TRBD1, 5 bases. Trimming pared 2 bases from V and 1 base from J, leaving 15 bases between. This CDR3 region has 17 residues. From germline, CDR1 is MNHEY and CDR2 SVGEGT. CDR3 loop: CASSYNRGILSNQPQHF. The DNA of the CDR3 is TGTGCCAGCAGTTACAATAGGGGTATCCTAAGCAATCAGCCCCAGCATTTT.

The rearrangement joins TRBV7-9 to TRBJ1-5; 9 bases match TRBD1. Germline values: CDR1 SEHNR, CDR2 FQNEAQ (reference sequence). The CDR3 sequence is 17 residues long. The J segment lost 3 bases and the V segment lost 1 base, leaving 7 bases of the junction unmatched. CDR3 amino acids: CASSLGLGQGVNQPQHF. The CDR3 DNA follows: TGTGCCAGCAGCTTAGGCCTGGGACAGGGTGTCAATCAGCCCCAGCATTTT. Full variable domain (outside the CDR3, taken from reference TRBV7-9 and TRBJ1-5): DTGVSQNPRHKITKRGQNVTFRCDPISEHNRLYWYRQTLGQGPEFLTYFQNEAQLEKSRLLSDRFSAERPKGSFSTLEIQRTEQGDSAMYLCASSLGLGQGVNQPQHFGDGTRLSIL.

CDR3 in amino acids: CASSEGGVGETQYF. The CDR3 coding sequence is TGTGCCAGCAGCGAAGGGGGCGTCGGGGAGACCCAGTACTTC. The chain combines TRBV5-4 with TRBJ2-5, with TRBD1 identical over 7 bases. Per germline, CDR1 SGHNT and CDR2 YYREEE (reference sequence). The CDR3 extends over 14 amino acids. J gave up 5 bases and V 4 bases, and 8 bases lay outside the gene matches. The full variable domain, rest sourced from reference TRBV5-4 and TRBJ2-5, is ETGVTQSPTHLIKTRGQQVTLRCSSQSGHNTVSWYQQALGQGPQFIFQYYREEENGRGNFPPRFSGLQFPNYSSELNVNALELDDSALYLCASSEGGVGETQYFGPGTRLLVL.

The chain uses TRBV3-1 (or the pseudogene TRBV3-2) and TRBJ2-1; tentative D call: TRBD2 (6 bases). In germline, CDR1 is LGHDT, CDR2 YNNKEL (reference sequence). The CDR3 has 17 residues. V lost 4 bases, J lost 0 bases, and 16 bases lay in between. The CDR3 DNA reads TGTGCCAGCAGCCGCGGGGCCGGTCCCAGCTCCTACAATGAGCAGTTCTTC. Its translation is CASSRGAGPSSYNEQFF.

The chain is built from TRBV11-2 and TRBJ2-1; tentative D call: TRBD2 (7 bases). Germline CDR1 reads SGHAT; CDR2 reads FQNNGV. The V and J ends lost 2 bases and 9 bases respectively, with 17 bases between them. The CDR3 has 15 residues. CDR3 coding DNA: TGTGCCAGCAGCTTATCATGGGGAGGGGGTGGTGAGCAGTTCTTC. Its translation is CASSLSWGGGGEQFF.

The chain couples TRBV3-1 (or the pseudogene TRBV3-2) to TRBJ2-3; TRBD2 agrees at 7 bases. The length of the CDR3 is 17 residues. The germline CDR1 and CDR2 sequences are LGHDT and YNNKEL (reference sequence). The ends lost 0 bases at V and 2 bases at J; junction bases unmatched: 8. CDR3 protein: CASSQDLPGGPTDTQYF. The CDR3 DNA follows: TGTGCCAGCAGCCAAGATCTTCCGGGGGGTCCCACAGATACGCAGTATTTT.

The genes are TRBV19 and TRBJ2-5, with 10 bases aligning to TRBD2. V gave up 3 bases and J gave up 1 base; unmatched junction bases: 2. The V gene's germline CDR1 is LNHDA and CDR2 SQIVND (reference sequence). CDR3 length: 15 residues. The CDR3 sequence is CASSMASGGQETQYF. The CDR3 nucleotides are TGTGCCAGTAGTATGGCTAGCGGGGGCCAAGAGACCCAGTACTTC.

In this sample, this clone turned up once. CDR3 region: CASSLTPGSYEQYF. The CDR3 bases are TGTGCCAGCAGCTTAACCCCGGGCTCCTACGAGCAGTACTTC. The chain is built from TRBV7-9 and TRBJ2-7; no clear D gene. CDR1 is SEHNR and CDR2 is FQNEAQ in the germline V gene (reference sequence). CDR3 length: 14 amino acids. Trimming took off 2 bases at V and 0 bases at J, with 8 bases between the two ends.

This rearrangement joins TRBV7-2 to TRBJ2-5; 11 bases line up with TRBD2. This CDR3 comprises 14 residues. V was pared by 6 bases and J by 9 bases, with 9 bases of the junction left unmatched. Germline V gene sequence: CDR1 SGHTA, CDR2 FQGNSA. DNA for the CDR3: TGTGCCAGCAGTCGACTAGCGGGGACGGTGGCCCAGTACTTC. Its translation: CASSRLAGTVAQYF.

This chain links TRBV4-3 with TRBJ1-2; maybe TRBD1 (6 bases). The germline V and J ends were trimmed by 4 bases and 3 bases, with 15 bases remaining between them. This CDR3 region has 15 residues. Germline CDR1 and CDR2: LGHNA and YSLEER. CDR3 in amino acids: CASSREGQGHYGYTF. The CDR3 DNA reads as TGCGCCAGCAGCCGCGAGGGGCAGGGGCACTATGGCTACACCTTC.

The J gene is TRBJ2-7, the V gene TRBV4-1; 7 bases fit TRBD2. J gave up 1 base and V 0 bases, and 3 bases lay outside the gene matches. CDR1 is MGHRA, CDR2 YSYEKL, per germline. The CDR3 is made up of 15 amino acids. The CDR3 DNA reads TGCGCCAGCAGCCAAGACAGGGAGGGGTCCTACGAGCAGTACTTC. This codes for CASSQDREGSYEQYF.

The chain carries TRBV18 and TRBJ1-4; D gene ambiguous. Germline CDR1 is KGHSH and CDR2 is LQKENI. The CDR3 covers 15 residues. Trimming shortened V by 2 bases and J by 8 bases, and 15 bases separated the two germline ends. The CDR3 sequence: CASSPSGAVGEKLFF. CDR3 coding DNA: TGTGCCAGCTCACCAAGCGGTGCGGTAGGCGAAAAACTGTTTTTT.

The chain joins TRBV11-2 to TRBJ1-5, with TRBD1 identical over 9 bases. Trimming at V came to 5 bases and at J to 6 bases, leaving 5 bases not matched to a gene. The CDR3 consists of 14 residues. Germline V lookup: CDR1 SGHAT, CDR2 FQNNGV. In nucleotides, the CDR3 is TGTGCCAGCAGCCCCGGGACAGGGCCTCAGCCCCAGCATTTT. Its translation is CASSPGTGPQPQHF.

As DNA, the CDR3 is TGTGCCAGCAGTTTGGCCGGACAGGGGGCGAGTGGCTACACCTTC. Encoded protein: CASSLAGQGASGYTF. The chain couples TRBV28 to TRBJ1-2; 11 nucleotides agree with TRBD1. This CDR3 spans 15 amino acids. The V gene's germline CDR1 is MDHEN and CDR2 SYDVKM. V gave up 3 bases and J gave up 7 bases; unmatched junction bases: 7.

V usage is TRBV29-1 and J usage is TRBJ2-1; 13 bases fit TRBD2. Germline V lookup: CDR1 SQVTM, CDR2 ANQGSEA. V dropped 6 bases and J dropped 9; count of bases not matched to a gene: 8. The CDR3 runs to 14 residues. The CDR3 bases are TGCAGCGTGGGGACTAGCGGGGTCCCTGGTGAGCAGTTCTTC. This gives the protein CSVGTSGVPGEQFF.

DNA for the CDR3: TGCGCCAGCAGCTTAGTCACAGGGGCTGTCGACGAGCAGTACTTC. Translating gives CASSLVTGAVDEQYF. The genes are TRBV5-1 and TRBJ2-7, with 7 positions matching TRBD1. Germline CDR1 reads SGHRS; CDR2 reads YFSETQ. The V and J ends lost 2 bases and 5 bases, in that order; junction bases with no gene match: 10. This CDR3 is 15 amino acids long.

The chain joins TRBV19 to TRBJ1-1; no clear D gene. This CDR3 has 15 amino acids. Germline assignment: CDR1 LNHDA and CDR2 SQIVND (reference sequence). V was shortened by 5 bases and J by 3 bases, with 16 bases between the two germline ends. The CDR3 sequence is CASSLLAVADTEAFF. The CDR3 DNA sequence: TGTGCCAGTAGTCTCTTGGCGGTCGCCGACACTGAAGCTTTCTTT.

The genes are TRBV5-4 and TRBJ1-2; no firm D call. V was pared by 4 bases and J by 8 bases, with 18 bases between. CDR3 length: 14 residues. Germline CDR1 is SGHNT and CDR2 is YYREEE (reference sequence). In nucleotides, the CDR3 is TGTGCCAGCAGCATGCTTGTGGATAGCCAGGGCTACACCTTC. Amino acids: CASSMLVDSQGYTF.

This clone has a single count. The CDR3 nucleotides are TGCGCCAGCAGTGCCGGGGGGAATGAAAAACTGTTTTTT. The encoded protein is CASSAGGNEKLFF. The V and J genes are TRBV10-1 and TRBJ1-4; TRBD1 might be the D (5 bases). Germline V gives CDR1 WNHNN, CDR2 SYGVQD (reference sequence). CDR3 length equals 13 residues. With 4 bases removed from V and 5 bases from J, the gap between germline ends came to 8 bases.

J is TRBJ1-6 and V is TRBV18, with D uncertain. Trimming stripped 0 bases from V and 0 bases from J, with 6 bases between. Germline V gives CDR1 KGHSH, CDR2 LQKENI. The CDR3 length is 16 residues. The CDR3 nucleotides are TGTGCCAGCTCACCACCGCCCGGCTCCTATAATTCACCCCTCCACTTT. Residues: CASSPPPGSYNSPLHF.

The J gene is TRBJ1-2, the V gene TRBV5-4; 9 positions match TRBD1. The CDR3 consists of 13 residues. Germline CDR1 is SGHNT and CDR2 is YYREEE (reference sequence). With 5 bases clipped from V and 8 bases from J, the junction kept 7 bases outside the gene matches. The CDR3 DNA sequence: TGTGCCAGCAGACCCGGGACAGGGAACGGCTACACCTTC. Translated, it gives CASRPGTGNGYTF.

This clone was observed once. CDR3 DNA: TGTGCCAGCAGTTCCCGGGACAGGGTTCACCCGGCGACAGATACGCAGTATTTT. Translated: CASSSRDRVHPATDTQYF. The rearrangement links TRBV7-6 to TRBJ2-3, with 9 bases aligning to TRBD1. After removal of 6 bases from V and 3 bases from J, the junction contained 16 bases not matched to a gene. The CDR3 loop spans 18 amino acids. Germline lookup yields CDR1 SGHVS and CDR2 FNYEAQ.

About this clone: This sample includes further DNA sequences coding for the same CDR3. The V call is TRBV5-1, the J call TRBJ1-6; 10 positions agree with TRBD1. The junction had 1 base not matched to a gene; V was cut back by 3 bases and J by 7 bases. The CDR3 runs 14 residues. Germline CDR1 reads SGHRS; CDR2 reads YFSETQ. CDR3 sequence (DNA): TGCGCCAGCAGCTCGGGACAGGGGAATTCACCCCTCCACTTT. This sequence encodes CASSSGQGNSPLHF.

The rearrangement links TRBV27 to TRBJ1-2, with TRBD1 identical over 8 bases. V shed 4 bases and J 8 bases; nucleotides not matched to a gene: 6. The CDR3 is 13 residues long. Looked up from germline, CDR1 is MNHEY and CDR2 is SMNVEV (reference sequence). The CDR3 here is CASSYGSGGGYTF. CDR3 nucleotides: TGTGCCAGCAGTTACGGGTCAGGGGGCGGCTACACCTTC.

Regarding this clone: The same CDR3 is also encoded by other DNA sequences in this sample. This rearrangement joins TRBV20-1 to TRBJ1-4; D gene unclear. Germline V gives CDR1 DFQATT, CDR2 SNEGSKA (reference sequence). V was trimmed by 6 bases and J by 5 bases, leaving 7 bases between them. The CDR3 has 11 amino acids. DNA of the CDR3: TGCAGTGCGAACAGAAATGAAAAACTGTTTTTT. Its protein product is CSANRNEKLFF.

This chain links TRBV5-1 with TRBJ1-4; tentatively, D is TRBD1 (6 bases). V was cut by 0 bases and J by 5 bases, with 11 bases left in between. From germline, CDR1 is SGHRS and CDR2 YFSETQ. This CDR3 contains 15 residues. The CDR3 loop reads CASSLVGGLNEKLFF. The CDR3 DNA is TGCGCCAGCAGCTTGGTTGGGGGCCTAAATGAAAAACTGTTTTTT.

The rearrangement links TRBV9 to TRBJ2-7; 12 bases fit TRBD2. The junction had 3 bases not matched to a gene; V was cut back by 3 bases and J by 2 bases. The CDR3 has 15 amino acids. Per germline, CDR1 SGDLS and CDR2 YYNGEE. The CDR3 DNA reads as TGTGCCAGCAGCGGGACTAGCGGGGCAACCTACGAGCAGTACTTC. This gives the protein CASSGTSGATYEQYF.

This sequence joins TRBV25-1 and TRBJ1-1; tentative D call: TRBD1 (5 bases). CDR3 length equals 16 residues. CDR1 and CDR2 from the germline V gene are MGHDK and SYGVNS. With 5 bases removed from V and 4 bases from J, the gap between germline ends came to 20 bases. This CDR3 is CASSTNTRGRGTEAFF. DNA for the CDR3: TGTGCCAGCAGTACGAATACACGAGGGAGGGGCACTGAAGCTTTCTTT.